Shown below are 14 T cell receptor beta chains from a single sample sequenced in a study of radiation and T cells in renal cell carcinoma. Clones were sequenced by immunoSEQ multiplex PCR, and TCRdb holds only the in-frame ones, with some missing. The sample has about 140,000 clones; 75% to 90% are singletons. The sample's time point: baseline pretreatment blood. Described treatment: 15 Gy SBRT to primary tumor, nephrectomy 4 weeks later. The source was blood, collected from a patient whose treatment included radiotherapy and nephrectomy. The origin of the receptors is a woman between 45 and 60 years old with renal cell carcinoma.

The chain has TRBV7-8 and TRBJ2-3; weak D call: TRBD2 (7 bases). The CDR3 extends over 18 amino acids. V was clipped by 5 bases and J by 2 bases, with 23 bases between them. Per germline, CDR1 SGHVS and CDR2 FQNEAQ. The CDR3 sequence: CASSPRQTERGHTDTQYF. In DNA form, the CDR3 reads TGTGCCAGCAGCCCCCGTCAGACCGAGCGGGGACACACAGATACGCAGTATTTT. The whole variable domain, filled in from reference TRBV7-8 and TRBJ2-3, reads GAGVSQSPRYKVAKRGQDVALRCDPISGHVSLFWYQQALGQGPEFLTYFQNEAQLDKSGLPSDRFFAERPEGSVSTLKIQRTQQEDSAVYLCASSPRQTERGHTDTQYFGPGTRLTVL.

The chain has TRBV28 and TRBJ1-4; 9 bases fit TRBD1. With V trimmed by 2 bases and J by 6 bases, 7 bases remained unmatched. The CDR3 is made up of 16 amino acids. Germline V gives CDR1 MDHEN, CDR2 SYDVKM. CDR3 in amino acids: CASSLLPGQGYEKLFF. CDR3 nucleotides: TGTGCCAGCAGTTTACTTCCGGGACAGGGATATGAAAAACTGTTTTTT.

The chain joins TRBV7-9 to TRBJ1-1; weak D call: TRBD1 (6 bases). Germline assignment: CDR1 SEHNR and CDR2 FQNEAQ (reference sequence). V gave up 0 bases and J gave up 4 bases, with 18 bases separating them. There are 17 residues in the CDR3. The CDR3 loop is CASSLAGTTMTGTEAFF. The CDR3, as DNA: TGTGCCAGCAGCTTAGCGGGGACAACCATGACGGGCACTGAAGCTTTCTTT. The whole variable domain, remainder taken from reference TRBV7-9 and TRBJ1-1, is DTGVSQNPRHKITKRGQNVTFRCDPISEHNRLYWYRQTLGQGPEFLTYFQNEAQLEKSRLLSDRFSAERPKGSFSTLEIQRTEQGDSAMYLCASSLAGTTMTGTEAFFGQGTRLTVV.

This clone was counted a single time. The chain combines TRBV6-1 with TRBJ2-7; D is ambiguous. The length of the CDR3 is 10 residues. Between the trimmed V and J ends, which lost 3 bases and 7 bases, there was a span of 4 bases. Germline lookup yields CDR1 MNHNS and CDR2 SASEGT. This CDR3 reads CASSEREQYF. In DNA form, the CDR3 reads TGTGCCAGCAGTGAGCGGGAGCAGTACTTC.

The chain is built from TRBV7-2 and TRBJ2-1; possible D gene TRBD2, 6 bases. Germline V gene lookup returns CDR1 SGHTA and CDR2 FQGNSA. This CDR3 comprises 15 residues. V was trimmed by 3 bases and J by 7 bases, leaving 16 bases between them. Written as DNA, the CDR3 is TGTGCCAGCAGCTTGAATGGCGGGGAGAGAAATGAGCAGTTCTTC. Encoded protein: CASSLNGGERNEQFF.

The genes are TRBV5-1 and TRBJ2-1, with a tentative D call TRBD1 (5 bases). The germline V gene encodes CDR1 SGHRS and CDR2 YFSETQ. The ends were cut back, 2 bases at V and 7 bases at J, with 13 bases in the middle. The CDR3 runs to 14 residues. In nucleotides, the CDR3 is TGCGCCAGCAGCTTTGACAGCCGAAGGAATGAGCAGTTCTTC. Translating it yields CASSFDSRRNEQFF.

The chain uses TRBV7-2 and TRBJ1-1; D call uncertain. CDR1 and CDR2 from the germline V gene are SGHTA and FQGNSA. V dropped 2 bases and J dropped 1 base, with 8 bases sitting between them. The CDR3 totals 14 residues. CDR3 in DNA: TGTGCCAGCAGCTTAATGGCCGAGAACACTGAAGCTTTCTTT. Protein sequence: CASSLMAENTEAFF.

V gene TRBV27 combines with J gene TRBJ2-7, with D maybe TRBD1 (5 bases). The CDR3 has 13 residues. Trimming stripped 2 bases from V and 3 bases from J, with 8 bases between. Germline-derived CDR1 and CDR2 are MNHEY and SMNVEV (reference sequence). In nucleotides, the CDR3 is TGTGCCAGCAGTTTACGACAGAACTACGAGCAGTACTTC. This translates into CASSLRQNYEQYF.

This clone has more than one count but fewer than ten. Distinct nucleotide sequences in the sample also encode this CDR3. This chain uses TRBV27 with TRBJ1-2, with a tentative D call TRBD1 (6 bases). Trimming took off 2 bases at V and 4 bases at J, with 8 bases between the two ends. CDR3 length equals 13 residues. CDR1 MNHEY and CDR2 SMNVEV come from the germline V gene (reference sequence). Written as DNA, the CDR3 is TGTGCCAGCAGTTTAGAGGGGGGCTATGGCTACACCTTC. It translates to CASSLEGGYGYTF.

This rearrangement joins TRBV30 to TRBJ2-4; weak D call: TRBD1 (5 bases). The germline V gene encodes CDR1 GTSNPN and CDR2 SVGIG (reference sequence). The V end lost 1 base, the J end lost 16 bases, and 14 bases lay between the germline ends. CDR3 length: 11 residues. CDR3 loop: CAWSAGHAKYF. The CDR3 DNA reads TGTGCCTGGAGTGCAGGACACGCCAAATACTTC.

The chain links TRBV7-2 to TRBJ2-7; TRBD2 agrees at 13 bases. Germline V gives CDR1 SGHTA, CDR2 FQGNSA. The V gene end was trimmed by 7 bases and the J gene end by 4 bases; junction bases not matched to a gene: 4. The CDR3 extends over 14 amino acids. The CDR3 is CASTPTSGRYEQYF. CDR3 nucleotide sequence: TGTGCCAGCACTCCGACTAGCGGGAGGTACGAGCAGTACTTC.

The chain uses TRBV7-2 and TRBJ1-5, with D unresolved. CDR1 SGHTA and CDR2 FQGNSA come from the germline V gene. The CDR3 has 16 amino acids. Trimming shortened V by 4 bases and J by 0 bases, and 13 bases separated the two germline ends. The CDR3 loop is CASSYYATYSNQPQHF. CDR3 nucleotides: TGTGCCAGCAGCTACTACGCCACTTATAGCAATCAGCCCCAGCATTTT.

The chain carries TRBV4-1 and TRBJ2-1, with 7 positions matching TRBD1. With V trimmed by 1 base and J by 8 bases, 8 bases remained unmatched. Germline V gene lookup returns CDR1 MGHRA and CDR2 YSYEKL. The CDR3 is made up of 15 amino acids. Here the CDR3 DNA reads TGCGCCAGCAGCCAAGGGCTGGGACAGCCGGATGAGCAGTTCTTC. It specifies CASSQGLGQPDEQFF.

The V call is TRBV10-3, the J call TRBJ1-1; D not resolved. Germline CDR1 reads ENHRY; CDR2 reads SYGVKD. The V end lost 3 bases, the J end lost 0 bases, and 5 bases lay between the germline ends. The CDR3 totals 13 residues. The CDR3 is CAISDIMNTEAFF. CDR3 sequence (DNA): TGTGCCATCAGTGACATTATGAACACTGAAGCTTTCTTT.